These 8 T cell receptor beta chains were sequenced from one sample in a study of control samples from healthy donors and cancer patients. TCRdb's copy holds only in-frame clones and misses some; the assay was immunoSEQ multiplex PCR. The repertoire holds roughly 160,000 clones, with approximately 86% as singletons. Specimen: blood. These receptors were taken from a woman aged 30 to 39 in good health.

The chain links TRBV28 to TRBJ1-2; D is perhaps TRBD1 (6 bases). This CDR3 is built from 13 residues. From germline, CDR1 is MDHEN and CDR2 SYDVKM. Deletions cut 5 bases from V and 8 bases from J, with 15 bases between. The CDR3: CASSEMGARGYTF. Here the CDR3 DNA reads TGTGCCAGCAGTGAAATGGGGGCGCGAGGCTACACCTTC.

J is TRBJ2-7 and V is TRBV4-1; a weak D match, TRBD1 (6 bases). V shed 8 bases and J shed 1 base, with 15 bases lying between them. This CDR3 has 14 residues. Germline-derived CDR1 and CDR2 are MGHRA and YSYEKL. The CDR3 DNA reads TGCGCCAGCCGGGCCCCCGACAGGTCCTACGAGCAGTACTTC. Translated: CASRAPDRSYEQYF.

The chain is built from TRBV7-2 and TRBJ2-2; D is undetermined. Between the trimmed V and J ends, which lost 3 bases and 3 bases, there was a span of 2 bases. Germline lookup yields CDR1 SGHTA and CDR2 FQGNSA. The CDR3 length is 12 residues. The CDR3 sequence: CASSFYTGELFF. As DNA, the CDR3 is TGTGCCAGCAGCTTCTACACCGGGGAGCTGTTTTTT.

The V gene is TRBV5-1, the J gene TRBJ2-1; 8 bases match TRBD1. Germline assignment: CDR1 SGHRS and CDR2 YFSETQ. V lost 0 bases, J lost 9 bases, and 8 bases stayed unmatched. This CDR3 region has 15 residues. This CDR3 reads CASSLGLAGGTEQFF. The CDR3 DNA reads TGCGCCAGCAGCTTGGGTTTGGCAGGGGGCACTGAGCAGTTCTTC.

The count of this clone is one. The chain combines TRBV23-1 with TRBJ2-5, with D maybe TRBD2 (6 bases). TRBV23-1 is placed among ORFs of uncertain function. The CDR3 runs 17 residues. With 3 bases removed from V and 2 bases from J, the gap between germline ends came to 19 bases. The CDR3 DNA reads TGCGCCAGCAGTCAGAGTCTAGGAGGGGCTGGGCAAGAGACCCAGTACTTC. Translating it yields CASSQSLGGAGQETQYF.

This rearrangement joins TRBV4-1 to TRBJ1-5; D not certain. This CDR3 comprises 18 residues. The ends were cut back, 4 bases at V and 3 bases at J, with 22 bases in the middle. Germline CDR1 is MGHRA and CDR2 is YSYEKL. The CDR3 loop is CASSPAWQAAGDNQPQHF. The CDR3 DNA reads as TGCGCCAGCAGCCCTGCTTGGCAGGCCGCGGGTGACAATCAGCCCCAGCATTTT.

Concerning this clone itself: Different DNA sequences within this sample yield the same CDR3. The gene calls are TRBV3-1 (or the pseudogene TRBV3-2) and TRBJ1-4; weak D call: TRBD1 (5 bases). The germline CDR1 and CDR2 sequences are LGHDT and YNNKEL (reference sequence). The CDR3 extends over 13 amino acids. The V and J ends lost 4 bases and 8 bases respectively, with 11 bases between them. CDR3 bases: TGTGCCAGCAGCCTCCTTTCAGGGGAAAAACTGTTTTTT. It translates to CASSLLSGEKLFF.

Points on this clone: A junction end diverges from the germline sequence, so it may reflect a read error. The chain couples TRBV3-1 (or the pseudogene TRBV3-2) to TRBJ2-1; 8 bases are a match to TRBD2. Germline-derived CDR1 and CDR2 are LGHDT and YNNKEL (reference sequence). This CDR3 has 15 residues. The CDR3 is CANSQDGGGWNEQFF. CDR3 sequence (DNA): TGTGCCAACAGCCAAGACGGGGGGGGATGGAATGAGCAGTTCTTC.